The 27 T cell receptor beta chains presented below share a single source sample, sequenced in a study of OX40 agonist ivuxolimab in advanced cancers. This table comes from immunoSEQ multiplex PCR, and its TCRdb copy is limited to in-frame clones, with some not included. The sample shows fewer than 90,000 clones, 85% to 95% of them seen only once. The specimen was CD4+ or CD8+ T cells sorted from blood, collected in a trial of the OX40 agonist ivuxolimab. All receptors come from an adult with an advanced solid tumor such as melanoma, head and neck, liver or kidney cancer.

The chain joins TRBV28 to TRBJ1-2, with D hard to call. Deletions cut 5 bases from V and 2 bases from J, with 15 bases between. The germline CDR1 and CDR2 sequences are MDHEN and SYDVKM. The CDR3 totals 15 residues. The CDR3 loop is CASSASWATNYGYTF. CDR3 coding DNA: TGTGCCAGCAGTGCATCTTGGGCTACGAACTATGGCTACACCTTC.

The gene calls are TRBV6-5 and TRBJ2-7, with D possibly matching TRBD1 (5 bases). The V gene lost 6 bases and the J gene lost 4 bases, with 7 bases spanning the gap. Germline lookup yields CDR1 MNHEY and CDR2 SVGAGI. This CDR3 comprises 11 residues. The CDR3 here is CASRQGYEQYF. CDR3 coding DNA: TGTGCCAGCAGGCAGGGTTACGAGCAGTACTTC.

The rearrangement links TRBV18 to TRBJ2-7; TRBD1 matches at 11 bases. CDR1 KGHSH and CDR2 LQKENI come from the germline V gene. Losses at the gene ends were 3 bases for V and 3 bases for J; bases not matched to a gene: 10. This CDR3 is built from 17 residues. The chain's CDR3 is CASSPPSPGQGGYEQYF. CDR3 in DNA: TGTGCCAGCTCACCCCCTTCTCCGGGACAGGGGGGCTACGAGCAGTACTTC. Drawing the rest from reference TRBV18 and TRBJ2-7, the complete variable domain is NAGVMQNPRHLVRRRGQEARLRCSPMKGHSHVYWYRQLPEEGLKFMVYLQKENIIDESGMPKERFSAEFPKEGPSILRIQQVVRGDSAAYFCASSPPSPGQGGYEQYFGPGTRLTVT.

This sequence joins TRBV5-4 and TRBJ2-1, with 8 bases fitting TRBD2. The trim removed 1 base at V and 12 bases at J, leaving 12 bases unmatched. The germline CDR1 and CDR2 sequences are SGHNT and YYREEE (reference sequence). This CDR3 contains 15 residues. The CDR3: CASSLTSGLPGGQFF. For the CDR3, the DNA is TGTGCCAGCAGCTTGACTAGCGGTTTGCCGGGGGGGCAGTTCTTC.

This chain joins TRBV19 and TRBJ1-5, with D tentatively TRBD1 (5 bases). V lost 7 bases, J lost 3 bases, and 19 bases lay in between. Per the germline V gene, CDR1 is LNHDA and CDR2 is SQIVND (reference sequence). CDR3 length: 16 residues. CDR3 nucleotide sequence: TGTGCCAGTACTTCAGGGTACAGCCGGAACAATCAGCCCCAGCATTTT. The encoded protein is CASTSGYSRNNQPQHF.

The chain is built from TRBV6-5 and TRBJ2-7; a weak D match, TRBD2 (5 bases). The CDR3 contains 15 residues. Germline lookup yields CDR1 MNHEY and CDR2 SVGAGI. Trimming removed 0 bases from V and 2 bases from J, with 11 bases in between. The CDR3 loop is CASSYSPRVPYEQYF. CDR3 sequence (DNA): TGTGCCAGCAGTTACTCCCCGCGGGTCCCCTACGAGCAGTACTTC.

The V call is TRBV5-4, the J call TRBJ2-2, with D possibly matching TRBD2 (5 bases). The CDR3 is 18 amino acids. Germline values: CDR1 SGHNT, CDR2 YYREEE (reference sequence). V was clipped by 4 bases and J by 5 bases, with 24 bases between them. The CDR3 nucleotides are TGTGCCAGCAGCGTGGGTGGCGTTGGGCTCTCGGGGACCGGGGAGCTGTTTTTT. It specifies CASSVGGVGLSGTGELFF.

This rearrangement joins TRBV27 to TRBJ1-4; D perhaps matches TRBD1 (5 bases). Germline V lookup: CDR1 MNHEY, CDR2 SMNVEV (reference sequence). V shed 5 bases and J shed 11 bases, with 33 bases lying between them. The CDR3 is 19 amino acids. The CDR3 coding sequence is TGTGCCAGCAGTATCATGGGGGACCCCTCTTCTATGGGTTTGAAGAAACTGTTTTTT. This translates into CASSIMGDPSSMGLKKLFF.

V and J are TRBV5-4 and TRBJ1-6; 9 bases fit TRBD1. V shed 4 bases and J 11 bases; nucleotides not matched to a gene: 7. This CDR3 has 14 amino acids. Germline V gene lookup returns CDR1 SGHNT and CDR2 YYREEE (reference sequence). For the CDR3, the DNA is TGTGCCAGCAGCCCGGGACAGGGTTGGACACCCCTCCACTTT. This codes for CASSPGQGWTPLHF.

The count of this clone is one. The chain carries TRBV6-6 and TRBJ2-7; 7 nucleotides match TRBD2. The CDR3 is made up of 16 amino acids. Germline CDR1 reads MNHNY; CDR2 reads SVGAGI (reference sequence). The trim removed 5 bases at V and 7 bases at J, leaving 17 bases unmatched. As DNA, the CDR3 is TGTGCCAGCAGTCCGGCGGTACTAGCGACCCTTGGAGAGCAGTACTTC. Encoded protein: CASSPAVLATLGEQYF.

The V call is TRBV5-1, the J call TRBJ2-2, with D hard to call. The CDR3 totals 14 residues. Looked up from germline, CDR1 is SGHRS and CDR2 is YFSETQ. The germline V and J ends were trimmed by 3 bases and 3 bases, with 9 bases remaining between them. The CDR3 here is CASSSDLHTGELFF. CDR3 DNA: TGCGCCAGCAGCTCAGACTTACACACCGGGGAGCTGTTTTTT.

The rearrangement joins TRBV19 to TRBJ2-1, with no clear D. The CDR3 is 15 amino acids. V lost 1 base to trimming and J lost 7 bases, with 14 bases between them. Per germline, CDR1 LNHDA and CDR2 SQIVND (reference sequence). The DNA for the CDR3 is TGTGCCAGTAGTATAGTCGGGTCTTATATGAATGAGCAGTTCTTC. Residues: CASSIVGSYMNEQFF. The full variable domain, with the rest looked up from reference TRBV19 and TRBJ2-1, is DGGITQSPKYLFRKEGQNVTLSCEQNLNHDAMYWYRQDPGQGLRLIYYSQIVNDFQKGDIAEGYSVSREKKESFPLTVTSAQKNPTAFYLCASSIVGSYMNEQFFGPGTRLTVL.

The chain recombines TRBV25-1 with TRBJ2-1, with 7 bases lining up with TRBD2. Germline trimming cut 7 bases from V and 3 bases from J; bases unmatched to any gene: 15. Germline V lookup: CDR1 MGHDK, CDR2 SYGVNS. The CDR3 spans 17 residues. The CDR3 DNA follows: TGTGCCAGCACACCTCCCGGCCGGGACTATTTCTACAATGAGCAGTTCTTC. Its protein product is CASTPPGRDYFYNEQFF.

This chain links TRBV28 with TRBJ2-7; D uncertain. There are 16 residues in the CDR3. The V gene's germline CDR1 is MDHEN and CDR2 SYDVKM. The germline V and J ends were trimmed by 4 bases and 0 bases, with 16 bases remaining between them. The CDR3 DNA reads as TGTGCCAGCAGTTGGTCGTGGCAGAGAAGCTCCTACGAGCAGTACTTC. Encoded protein: CASSWSWQRSSYEQYF.

The CDR3 sequence is CASSLAGSEAFF. The CDR3 coding sequence is TGTGCCAGCAGCTTGGCTGGTTCTGAAGCTTTCTTT. This rearrangement joins TRBV5-5 to TRBJ1-1; D gene uncertain. The germline CDR1 and CDR2 sequences are SGHKS and YYEKEE (reference sequence). Trimming left V 0 bases short and J 6 bases short, with 6 bases between. The CDR3 runs to 12 residues.

The genes are TRBV5-5 and TRBJ1-2; 7 bases line up with TRBD1. The CDR3 spans 15 residues. The V gene end was trimmed by 1 base and the J gene end by 2 bases; junction bases not matched to a gene: 5. Looked up from germline, CDR1 is SGHKS and CDR2 is YYEKEE (reference sequence). The CDR3 DNA follows: TGTGCCAGCAGCTTGAGACAGGGAGTCAACTATGGCTACACCTTC. Translating it yields CASSLRQGVNYGYTF. The variable domain in full, completed from reference TRBV5-5 and TRBJ1-2, reads DAGVTQSPTHLIKTRGQQVTLRCSPISGHKSVSWYQQVLGQGPQFIFQYYEKEERGRGNFPDRFSARQFPNYSSELNVNALLLGDSALYLCASSLRQGVNYGYTFGSGTRLTVV.

The rearrangement joins TRBV6-5 to TRBJ1-2; no clear D. The CDR3 covers 11 residues. Looked up from germline, CDR1 is MNHEY and CDR2 is SVGAGI. V was trimmed by 1 base and J by 8 bases, leaving 5 bases between them. CDR3 nucleotide sequence: TGTGCCAGCAGTTACTTGGGCGGCTACACCTTC. Its protein product is CASSYLGGYTF.

CDR3 in DNA: TGTGCCAGCTCACCAGAGGGATTCAGGGGCTCGCCCCAGCATTTT. Translation: CASSPEGFRGSPQHF. The chain couples TRBV18 to TRBJ1-5; D might be TRBD1 (6 bases). The germline V gene has CDR1 KGHSH and CDR2 LQKENI. The CDR3 loop spans 15 amino acids. Trimming pared 2 bases from V and 9 bases from J, leaving 17 bases between.

This chain uses TRBV29-1 with TRBJ1-4; 11 bases align to TRBD1. Germline lookup yields CDR1 SQVTM and CDR2 ANQGSEA. This CDR3 has 15 residues. Losses at the gene ends were 4 bases for V and 8 bases for J; bases not matched to a gene: 9. Written as DNA, the CDR3 is TGCAGCGTTGGCAAACGGACAGGGGGCAGAGAAAAACTGTTTTTT. Its protein product is CSVGKRTGGREKLFF.

As regards this clone: Its ends do not fully match the called genes, so a read error is possible. The chain uses TRBV7-7 and TRBJ2-2; no clear D. Germline CDR1 reads SSHAT; CDR2 reads FNYEAQ (reference sequence). There are 14 residues in the CDR3. The CDR3 region is CASSRTVVDGELFF. In nucleotides, the CDR3 is TGTGCTAGCAGCCGTACAGTTGTGGACGGGGAGCTGTTTTTT.

The chain has TRBV11-3 and TRBJ2-5; 11 positions agree with TRBD2. V lost 5 bases and J lost 7; bases outside the gene matches: 9. The CDR3 covers 15 residues. Germline V CDR1 and CDR2: SGHNT, YENEEA. Here the CDR3 DNA reads TGTGCCAGCAGCCTGCTAGCGGGAGGTGTTGGGACCCAGTACTTC. Translation gives CASSLLAGGVGTQYF.

This chain connects TRBV5-1 to TRBJ2-3; the match to TRBD2 covers 14 bases. Losses at the gene ends were 4 bases for V and 1 base for J; bases not matched to a gene: 5. Germline V gene lookup returns CDR1 SGHRS and CDR2 YFSETQ. This CDR3 is built from 17 residues. The CDR3 protein is CASSLTSGRAGTDTQYF. The CDR3 nucleotides are TGCGCCAGCAGCCTGACTAGCGGGAGGGCCGGCACAGATACGCAGTATTTT.

The chain uses TRBV5-1 and TRBJ1-4, with 8 bases identical to TRBD1. Germline V lookup: CDR1 SGHRS, CDR2 YFSETQ. Trimming at V came to 4 bases and at J to 5 bases, leaving 7 bases not matched to a gene. This CDR3 has 15 amino acids. In nucleotides, the CDR3 is TGCGCCAGCAGCGACCCACAGGGGGAGAATGAAAAACTGTTTTTT. Residues: CASSDPQGENEKLFF.

CDR3 in DNA: TGCAGCGTTGAGCGACAGGGTGGCGACATTCAGTACTTC. It is translated as CSVERQGGDIQYF. V is TRBV29-1 and J is TRBJ2-4; 7 bases align to TRBD1. This CDR3 has 13 amino acids. The V gene's germline CDR1 is SQVTM and CDR2 ANQGSEA. J lost 8 bases, V lost 3 bases, and 7 bases had no gene match.

The genes are TRBV5-1 and TRBJ1-2; the D gene is possibly TRBD1 (6 bases). The V gene's germline CDR1 is SGHRS and CDR2 YFSETQ. The V end was cut by 4 bases, the J end by 3 bases, with 16 bases between. CDR3 length: 15 amino acids. CDR3 DNA sequence: TGCGCCAGCAGCGGCGCGGGGGGGCCCTACTATGGCTACACCTTC. Translation: CASSGAGGPYYGYTF.

The chain joins TRBV28 to TRBJ1-1; the D gene is possibly TRBD1 (5 bases). This CDR3 comprises 17 residues. V was pared by 2 bases and J by 1 base, with 17 bases between. CDR1 MDHEN and CDR2 SYDVKM come from the germline V gene. CDR3 protein: CASSLIFSDIRNTEAFF. The CDR3, as DNA: TGTGCCAGCAGTTTAATCTTCTCGGACATCCGGAACACTGAAGCTTTCTTT.

The chain joins TRBV4-1 to TRBJ1-5; D possibly corresponds to TRBD1 (5 bases). The germline CDR1 and CDR2 sequences are MGHRA and YSYEKL. V dropped 4 bases and J dropped 6 bases, with 25 bases sitting between them. This CDR3 spans 18 amino acids. The CDR3 nucleotides are TGCGCCAGCAGCCTCACGCCCCAGGGCAGGGCCGATTTTCAGCCCCAGCATTTT. This sequence encodes CASSLTPQGRADFQPQHF.